A single sample is the source of the 13 T cell receptor beta chains below, sequenced in a study of T cell clonality in common variable immunodeficiency. Clones were read by immunoSEQ multiplex PCR, and TCRdb kept only the in-frame ones, dropping some. The repertoire consists of 55,000 or so clones, none detected only once. Input material: peripheral blood mononuclear cells. Receptors were obtained from a person aged 18 to 75 in good health.

Remarks on this clone: The CDR3 extends 3 residues past the end of the read, so its final part is completed from the germline J gene. The rearrangement joins TRBV7-9 to TRBJ1-1, with D uncertain. Germline assignment: CDR1 SEHNR and CDR2 FQNEAQ (reference sequence). The CDR3 has 15 amino acids. The V and J ends lost 5 bases and 1 base respectively, with 14 bases between them. Partial CDR3 DNA: TGTGCCAGCAGCCGGGGAACCCCACAGAACACTGAA. This encodes CASSRGTPQNTE. The entire CDR3 reads CASSRGTPQNTEAFF.

The table lists this clone with many counts. The CDR3 region is CSAGGGFQPDTQYF. The sequenced CDR3 bases are TGCAGTGCTGGCGGGGGTTTCCAGCCAGATACG. The chain combines TRBV20-1 with TRBJ2-3; 7 bases are shared with TRBD2. The read comes to an end 3 residues before the CDR3 does, leaving the germline J gene to fill in the end. J gave up 4 bases and V 5 bases, and 9 bases lay outside the gene matches. Per the germline V gene, CDR1 is DFQATT and CDR2 is SNEGSKA (reference sequence). The CDR3 is 14 amino acids.

This clone was counted ten times or more. Read coverage stops 3 residues before the CDR3 terminus; the germline J gene supplies the remainder. The rearrangement links TRBV2 to TRBJ2-4; 7 positions match TRBD2. J was trimmed by 1 base and V by 10 bases; bases with no gene match: 4. Germline V gives CDR1 SNHLY, CDR2 FYNNEI. This CDR3 spans 13 amino acids. CDR3 sequence reads: CATGLGAKNIQYF. The sequenced part of the CDR3 DNA is TGTGCCACCGGACTAGGGGCCAAAAACATT.

Turning to this clone: With the read ending 3 residues before the CDR3 end, the germline J gene is used to fill in that end. The J gene is TRBJ1-2, the V gene TRBV19; 7 bases agree with TRBD1. The V gene end was trimmed by 8 bases and the J gene end by 0 bases; junction bases not matched to a gene: 12. CDR1 and CDR2 (germline): LNHDA, SQIVND (reference sequence). The CDR3 loop spans 16 amino acids. The sequenced part of the CDR3 DNA is TGTGCCAGTGAAGAGGGGGCTGTAGGGACTAACTATGGC. The encoded protein is CASEEGAVGTNYG. The whole CDR3 is CASEEGAVGTNYGYTF.

This clone has a count of ten or more. Read data end 3 residues before the CDR3 end; the end is taken from the germline J gene. The chain employs TRBV6-1 and TRBJ1-5; D perhaps matches TRBD1 (6 bases). The CDR3 sequence is 16 residues long. Deletions cut 4 bases from V and 0 bases from J, with 13 bases between. CDR1 and CDR2 (germline): MNHNS, SASEGT. The CDR3 sequence is CASSVGHGSSNQPQHF. Incomplete CDR3 DNA: TGTGCCAGCAGTGTGGGACACGGAAGTAGCAATCAGCCC.

The table lists this clone with many counts. The read halts 3 residues ahead of the CDR3 end, with the missing end drawn from the germline J gene. This chain uses TRBV29-1 with TRBJ2-6; 7 nucleotides align to TRBD1. The CDR3 runs to 15 residues. V dropped 6 bases and J dropped 4; count of bases not matched to a gene: 9. CDR1 SQVTM and CDR2 ANQGSEA come from the germline V gene. CDR3: CSVQYRGSGANVLTF. Incomplete CDR3 DNA: TGCAGCGTGCAGTACAGGGGAAGCGGGGCCAACGTC.

This clone was counted ten times or more. The DNA read from the CDR3 is TGTGCCTCAACTTTTTATGGGACTAGCCTGGTGGATGAG. It specifies CASTFYGTSLVDE. The full CDR3 protein reads CASTFYGTSLVDEQFF. This sequence joins TRBV19 and TRBJ2-1; 9 nucleotides match TRBD2. Read sequence stops 3 residues before the CDR3 end, and the germline J gene provides the missing end. The CDR3 has 16 amino acids. Losses at the gene ends were 11 bases for V and 8 bases for J; bases not matched to a gene: 19. CDR1 is LNHDA, CDR2 SQIVND, per germline (reference sequence).

There are many counts of this clone. The read is 3 residues too short to cover the CDR3 end, so that end is filled in from the germline J gene. The chain joins TRBV12-3 or TRBV12-4 to TRBJ2-5, with 8 positions matching TRBD2. The CDR3 is made up of 15 amino acids. Trimming took 5 bases from V and 2 from J; bases not matched to a gene: 7. CDR3 in amino acids: CASSVYSGKQETQYF. The CDR3 DNA, read in part, is TGTGCCAGCAGTGTATATAGCGGGAAGCAAGAGACC.

At least ten counts were recorded for this clone. From the germline J gene comes the end of the CDR3, since the read stops 3 residues before it. This chain links TRBV7-3 with TRBJ2-3; the match to TRBD1 covers 10 bases. The length of the CDR3 is 15 residues. V shed 3 bases and J 1 base; nucleotides not matched to a gene: 1. The germline V gene has CDR1 SGHTA and CDR2 FQGTGA. The CDR3: CASSFGTGGTDTQYF. The sequenced part of the CDR3 DNA is TGTGCCAGCAGCTTCGGGACAGGGGGCACAGATACG.

In this sample, this clone turned up many times. The read ends 3 residues before the CDR3 terminus; that terminus is restored from the germline J gene. The chain recombines TRBV20-1 with TRBJ1-1, with 8 positions matching TRBD1. V lost 6 bases, J lost 5 bases, and 8 bases stayed unmatched. The germline V gene has CDR1 DFQATT and CDR2 SNEGSKA (reference sequence). The CDR3 consists of 13 residues. The CDR3 DNA, read in part, is TGCAGTGCCCTCAGGGGGCCCGGGACTGAA. Protein product: CSALRGPGTE. The entire CDR3 sequence reads CSALRGPGTEAFF.

The table lists this clone with many counts. The CDR3 is cut off 3 residues early in the read; its end comes from the germline J gene. The chain employs TRBV12-3 or TRBV12-4 and TRBJ2-1; 9 bases fit TRBD1. V dropped 5 bases and J dropped 5; count of bases not matched to a gene: 7. The CDR3 consists of 15 residues. The CDR3 reads CASSGWGQGDNEQFF. CDR3 bases read: TGTGCCAGCAGTGGATGGGGACAGGGTGACAATGAG.

This clone came up many times. The read halts 3 residues ahead of the CDR3 end, with the missing end drawn from the germline J gene. V usage is TRBV19 and J usage is TRBJ1-5; D may be TRBD1 (6 bases). Trimming cost V 3 bases and J 1 base, with 10 bases left between them. Germline loops: CDR1 LNHDA, CDR2 SQIVND (reference sequence). The CDR3 is made up of 15 amino acids. The covered CDR3 bases are TGTGCCAGTAGTATGTGGCAGGGGAGCAATCAGCCC. Translated: CASSMWQGSNQP. The full CDR3 protein is CASSMWQGSNQPQHF.

This clone was picked up many times. From the germline J gene comes the end of the CDR3, since the read stops 3 residues before it. The chain links TRBV20-1 to TRBJ1-1, with 7 nucleotides matching TRBD1. The CDR3 sequence is 13 residues long. The germline CDR1 and CDR2 sequences are DFQATT and SNEGSKA (reference sequence). V lost 5 bases to trimming and J lost 0 bases; unmatched junction nucleotides: 3. The CDR3 sequence: CSASGGVNTEAFF. Incomplete CDR3 DNA: TGCAGTGCTTCAGGGGGAGTGAACACTGAA.